This record covers a single T cell receptor (beta chain). Its antigen remains unidentified. Use of 60 Vbeta and 13 Jbeta primers characterized the PCR. Repertoires were generated with immunoSEQ multiplex PCR, while TCRdb's copy carries only in-frame clones and drops some. Here the sample spans 150,000 to 200,000 clones, approximately 70% being singletons. This sample is part of a study of cytomegalovirus exposure and HLA in healthy donors. Study observations and caveats: Later analysis placed DRB1 highest and HLA-C lowest in TCR association rates, which differed by HLA locus.

The clonotype originates from a man in his forties in good health and CMV-seropositive. The sample was PBMCs.

The CDR3 sequence is CASSVAPGRGQGSYEQYF. The CDR3 DNA is TGTGCCAGCAGCGTAGCGCCAGGGCGGGGGCAGGGGTCCTACGAGCAGTACTTC. The J gene is TRBJ2-7, the V gene TRBV9; tentative D call: TRBD2 (7 bases). V gave up 0 bases and J gave up 1 base, with 20 bases separating them. The CDR3 length is 18 residues. CDR1 SGDLS and CDR2 YYNGEE come from the germline V gene.